This T cell receptor (beta chain) is drawn from a study of T cell repertoires in cytomegalovirus infection. Study-wide background: CMV infection together with matching HLA type was indicated by public TCR beta signatures. Study conclusions and caveats: The cumulative frequency of public TCR beta families identified carriers of CMV plus the relevant HLA.

With respect to this clonotype: Its antigen is undetermined.

The CDR3 is made up of 14 amino acids. Germline loops: CDR1 SQVTM, CDR2 ANQGSEA. Deletions cut 7 bases from V and 4 bases from J, with 20 bases between. MiXCR, run by TCRdb on the reads, gives a single entry per CDR3 protein. The sample lists about 740,000 distinct CDR3 sequences; about a third were seen once. The sequence was collected from a human donor in good health (CMV status not recorded). Some clones in this sample may be carry-over from other donors' samples. Sequenced sample: PBMCs. This chain uses TRBV29-1 with TRBJ2-7; D assignment may be TRBD1 or TRBD2 (5 bases each). For the CDR3, the DNA is TGCAGCGCCGTCCACCCGGGACGGCGATACGAGCAGTACTTC. Translated, it gives CSAVHPGRRYEQYF.